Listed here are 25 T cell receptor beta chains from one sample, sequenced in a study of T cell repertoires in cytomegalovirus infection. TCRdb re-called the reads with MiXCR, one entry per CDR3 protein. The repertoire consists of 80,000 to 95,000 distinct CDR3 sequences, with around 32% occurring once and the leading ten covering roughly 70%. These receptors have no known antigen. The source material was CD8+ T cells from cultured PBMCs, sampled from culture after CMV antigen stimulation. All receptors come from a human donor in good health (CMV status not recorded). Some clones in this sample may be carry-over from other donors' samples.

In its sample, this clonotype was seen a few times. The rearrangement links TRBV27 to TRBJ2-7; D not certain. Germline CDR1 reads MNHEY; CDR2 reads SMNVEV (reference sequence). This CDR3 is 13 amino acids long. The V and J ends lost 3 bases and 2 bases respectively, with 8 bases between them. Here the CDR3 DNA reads TGTGCCAGCAGTTTTGGTCCAGCCTACGAGCAGTACTTC. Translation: CASSFGPAYEQYF.

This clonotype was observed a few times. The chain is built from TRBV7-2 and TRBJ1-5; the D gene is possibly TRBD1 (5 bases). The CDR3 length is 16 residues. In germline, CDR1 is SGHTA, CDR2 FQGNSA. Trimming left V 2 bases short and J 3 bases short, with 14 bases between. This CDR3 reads CASSLPPGGLNQPQHF. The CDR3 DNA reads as TGTGCCAGCAGCTTACCTCCCGGGGGTCTCAATCAGCCCCAGCATTTT.

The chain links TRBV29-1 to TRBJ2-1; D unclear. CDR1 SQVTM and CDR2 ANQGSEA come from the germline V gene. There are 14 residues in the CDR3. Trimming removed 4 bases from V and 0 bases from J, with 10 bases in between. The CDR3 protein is CSVVNEPSYNEQFF. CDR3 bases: TGCAGCGTTGTTAATGAACCCTCCTACAATGAGCAGTTCTTC.

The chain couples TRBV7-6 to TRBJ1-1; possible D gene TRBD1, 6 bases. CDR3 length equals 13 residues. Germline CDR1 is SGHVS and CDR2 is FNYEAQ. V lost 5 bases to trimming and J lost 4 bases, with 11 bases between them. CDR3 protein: CASSRGVGTEAFF. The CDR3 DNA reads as TGTGCCAGCAGCAGGGGGGTGGGCACTGAAGCTTTCTTT.

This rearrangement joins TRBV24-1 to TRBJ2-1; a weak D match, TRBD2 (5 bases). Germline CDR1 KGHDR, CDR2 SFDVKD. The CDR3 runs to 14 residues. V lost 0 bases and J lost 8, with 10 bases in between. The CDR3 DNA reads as TGTGCCACCAGTGATTTGAGGCTCGGGGATGAGCAGTTCTTC. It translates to CATSDLRLGDEQFF.

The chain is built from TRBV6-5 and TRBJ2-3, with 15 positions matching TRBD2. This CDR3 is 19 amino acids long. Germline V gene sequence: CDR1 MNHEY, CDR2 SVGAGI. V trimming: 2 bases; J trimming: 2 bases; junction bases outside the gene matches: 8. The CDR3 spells CASSYMGLAGGSPTDTQYF. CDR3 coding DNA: TGTGCCAGCAGTTACATGGGACTAGCGGGGGGATCCCCCACAGATACGCAGTATTTT.

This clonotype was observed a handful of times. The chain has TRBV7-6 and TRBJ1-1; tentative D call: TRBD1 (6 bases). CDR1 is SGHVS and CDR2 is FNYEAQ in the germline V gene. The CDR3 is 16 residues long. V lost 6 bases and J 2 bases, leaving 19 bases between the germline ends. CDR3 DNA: TGTGCCAGCAGACCTATGGACAGAAACACAAACACTGAAGCTTTCTTT. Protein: CASRPMDRNTNTEAFF.

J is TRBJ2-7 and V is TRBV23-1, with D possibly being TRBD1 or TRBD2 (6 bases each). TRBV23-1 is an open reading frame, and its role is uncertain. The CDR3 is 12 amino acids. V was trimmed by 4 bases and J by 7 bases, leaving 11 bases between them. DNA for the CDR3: TGCGCCAGCAGTCCGGAGGGGGGTGAGCAGTACTTC. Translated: CASSPEGGEQYF.

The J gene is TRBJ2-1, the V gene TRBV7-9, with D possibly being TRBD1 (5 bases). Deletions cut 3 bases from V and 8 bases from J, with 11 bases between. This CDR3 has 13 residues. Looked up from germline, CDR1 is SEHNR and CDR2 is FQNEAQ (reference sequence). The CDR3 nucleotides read TGTGCCAGCAGCTTTTCAGGGTTGCATGAGCAGTTCTTC. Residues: CASSFSGLHEQFF.

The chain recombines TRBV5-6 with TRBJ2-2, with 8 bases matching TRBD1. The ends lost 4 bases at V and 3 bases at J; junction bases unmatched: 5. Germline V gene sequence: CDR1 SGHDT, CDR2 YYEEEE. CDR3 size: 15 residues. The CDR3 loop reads CASSIGTGYTGELFF. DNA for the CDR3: TGTGCCAGCAGCATAGGGACAGGATACACCGGGGAGCTGTTTTTT.

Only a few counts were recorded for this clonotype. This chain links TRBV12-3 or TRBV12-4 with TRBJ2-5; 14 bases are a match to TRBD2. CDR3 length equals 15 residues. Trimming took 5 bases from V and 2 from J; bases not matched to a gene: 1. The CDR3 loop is CASSRTSGGQETQYF. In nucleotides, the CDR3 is TGTGCCAGCAGTCGGACTAGCGGGGGGCAAGAGACCCAGTACTTC.

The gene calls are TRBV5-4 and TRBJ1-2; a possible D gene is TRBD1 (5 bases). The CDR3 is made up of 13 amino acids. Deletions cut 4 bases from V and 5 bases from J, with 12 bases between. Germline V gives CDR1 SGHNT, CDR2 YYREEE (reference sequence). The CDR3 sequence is CASSEFGTYGYTF. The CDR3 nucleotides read TGTGCCAGCAGCGAATTCGGGACGTATGGCTACACCTTC.

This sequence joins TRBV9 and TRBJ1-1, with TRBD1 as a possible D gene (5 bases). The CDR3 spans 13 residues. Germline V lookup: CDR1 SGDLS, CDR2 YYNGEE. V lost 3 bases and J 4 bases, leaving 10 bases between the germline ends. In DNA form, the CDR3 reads TGTGCCAGCAGCGAGGGACTGAGCACTGAAGCTTTCTTT. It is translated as CASSEGLSTEAFF.

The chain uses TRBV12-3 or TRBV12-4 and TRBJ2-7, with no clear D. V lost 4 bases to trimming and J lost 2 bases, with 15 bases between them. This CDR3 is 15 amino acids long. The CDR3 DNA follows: TGTGCCAGCAGTTCCCTCTTGTCGACCACCTACGAGCAGTACTTC. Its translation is CASSSLLSTTYEQYF.

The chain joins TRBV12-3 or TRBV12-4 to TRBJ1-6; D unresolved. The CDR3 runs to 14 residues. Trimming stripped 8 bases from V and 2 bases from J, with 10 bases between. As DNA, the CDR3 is TGTGCCAGCGTGAGTGGACCCTATAATTCACCCCTCCACTTT. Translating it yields CASVSGPYNSPLHF.

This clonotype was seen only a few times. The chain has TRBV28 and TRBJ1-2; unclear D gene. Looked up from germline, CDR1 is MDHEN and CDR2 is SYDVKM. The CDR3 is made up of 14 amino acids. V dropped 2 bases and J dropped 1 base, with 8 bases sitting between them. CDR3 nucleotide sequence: TGTGCCAGCAGTTTACGTGGGGATAACTATGGCTACACCTTC. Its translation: CASSLRGDNYGYTF.

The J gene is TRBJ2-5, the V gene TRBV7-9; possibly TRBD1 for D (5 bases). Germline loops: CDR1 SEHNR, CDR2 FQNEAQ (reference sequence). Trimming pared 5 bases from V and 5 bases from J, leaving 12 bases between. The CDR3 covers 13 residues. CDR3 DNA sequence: TGTGCCAGCAGCAGGGTTTCAGGGGAGACCCAGTACTTC. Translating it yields CASSRVSGETQYF.

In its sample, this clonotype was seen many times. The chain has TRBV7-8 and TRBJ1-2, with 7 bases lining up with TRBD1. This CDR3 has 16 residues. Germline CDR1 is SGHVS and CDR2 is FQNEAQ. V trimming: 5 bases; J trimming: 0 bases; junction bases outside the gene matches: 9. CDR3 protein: CASSPRHRGSNYGYTF. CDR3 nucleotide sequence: TGTGCCAGCAGCCCCCGACACAGGGGATCTAACTATGGCTACACCTTC.

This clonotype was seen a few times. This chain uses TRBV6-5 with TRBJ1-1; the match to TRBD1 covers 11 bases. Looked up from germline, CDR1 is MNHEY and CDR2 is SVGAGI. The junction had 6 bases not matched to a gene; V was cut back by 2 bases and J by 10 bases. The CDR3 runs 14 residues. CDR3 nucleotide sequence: TGTGCCAGCAGTTACCCCGGACAGGGGGCCCGAGCTTTCTTT. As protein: CASSYPGQGARAFF.

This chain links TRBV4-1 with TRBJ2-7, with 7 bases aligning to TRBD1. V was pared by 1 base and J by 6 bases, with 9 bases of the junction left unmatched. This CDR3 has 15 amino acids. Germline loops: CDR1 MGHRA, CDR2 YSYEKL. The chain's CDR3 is CASSQGPRGLTEQYF. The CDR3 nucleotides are TGCGCCAGCAGCCAAGGACCCAGGGGGTTAACCGAGCAGTACTTC.

The CDR3 spells CASSAEGAREQYF. The CDR3 DNA sequence: TGTGCCAGCAGTGCAGAGGGGGCGCGAGAGCAGTACTTC. J is TRBJ2-7 and V is TRBV7-9; 7 nucleotides align to TRBD1. CDR1 is SEHNR, CDR2 FQNEAQ, per germline (reference sequence). The CDR3 length is 13 residues. V lost 6 bases, J lost 7 bases, and 9 bases stayed unmatched.

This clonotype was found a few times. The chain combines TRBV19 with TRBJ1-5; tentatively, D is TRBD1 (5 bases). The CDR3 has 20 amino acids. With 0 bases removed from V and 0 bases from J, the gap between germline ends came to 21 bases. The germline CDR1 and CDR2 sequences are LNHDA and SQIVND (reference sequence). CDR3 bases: TGTGCCAGTAGTATAGAGGGCGGGACGGAACCGCCTTATAGCAATCAGCCCCAGCATTTT. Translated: CASSIEGGTEPPYSNQPQHF.

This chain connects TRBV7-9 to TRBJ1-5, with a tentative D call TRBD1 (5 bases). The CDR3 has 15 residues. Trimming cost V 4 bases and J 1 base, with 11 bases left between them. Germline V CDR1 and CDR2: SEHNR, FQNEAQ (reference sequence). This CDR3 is CASSSETESNQPQHF. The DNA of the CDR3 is TGTGCCAGCAGCTCTGAGACAGAGAGCAATCAGCCCCAGCATTTT.

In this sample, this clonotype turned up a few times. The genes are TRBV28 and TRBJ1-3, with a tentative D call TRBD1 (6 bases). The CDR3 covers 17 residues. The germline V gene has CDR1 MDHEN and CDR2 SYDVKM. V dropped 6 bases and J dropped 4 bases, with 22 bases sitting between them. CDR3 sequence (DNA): TGTGCCAGCAGCGGGGGCCTCGGGGCCTCTGGAGGAAACACCATATATTTT. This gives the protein CASSGGLGASGGNTIYF.

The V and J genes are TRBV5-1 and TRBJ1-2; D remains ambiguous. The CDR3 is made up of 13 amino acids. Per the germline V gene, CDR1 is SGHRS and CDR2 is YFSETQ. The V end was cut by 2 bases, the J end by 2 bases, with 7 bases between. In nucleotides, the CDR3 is TGCGCCAGCAGCTTCGGATACAACTATGGCTACACCTTC. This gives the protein CASSFGYNYGYTF.